A single sample is the source of the 3 T cell receptor beta chains below, sequenced in a study of T-cell memory formation after mild COVID-19. TCRdb used MiXCR to reprocess the 5' RACE reads, holding one entry per CDR3 protein. The sample records 120,000 to 150,000 distinct CDR3 sequences, around 15% being singletons. Sequencing was carried out using PBMCs or a T cell subset sorted from them (not recorded which). The receptors derive from an adult woman who had mild COVID-19 (a few samples of this study predate the infection). Cell type and time point are not known.

This clonotype has only a few counts. The chain employs TRBV7-9 and TRBJ2-7, with D unclear. From germline, CDR1 is SEHNR and CDR2 FQNEAQ (reference sequence). The CDR3 is 12 amino acids. Trimming removed 6 bases from V and 3 bases from J, with 9 bases in between. The CDR3 nucleotides read TGTGCCAGCAGTCGCGATTTCTACGAGCAGTACTTC. Its translation: CASSRDFYEQYF.

This clonotype has at least ten counts. The rearrangement links TRBV7-9 to TRBJ2-1, with D perhaps matching TRBD2 (5 bases). CDR3 size: 14 residues. The germline V and J ends were trimmed by 3 bases and 7 bases, with 13 bases remaining between them. The V gene's germline CDR1 is SEHNR and CDR2 FQNEAQ (reference sequence). The CDR3 bases are TGTGCCAGCAGCTTCCCTTCGGAGGCAAATGAGCAGTTCTTC. This sequence encodes CASSFPSEANEQFF.

The V gene is TRBV4-1, the J gene TRBJ1-1; the D gene is possibly TRBD1 (5 bases). Germline V gene data show CDR1 as MGHRA and CDR2 as YSYEKL. CDR3 length: 12 amino acids. Trimming left V 2 bases short and J 8 bases short, with 9 bases between. In DNA form, the CDR3 reads TGCGCCAGCAGCCAAATGGGGCTGGAAGCTTTCTTT. Protein product: CASSQMGLEAFF.